This TCR beta chain was found in a study of control samples from healthy donors and cancer patients. Trimming stripped 8 bases from V and 5 bases from J, with 16 bases between. There are 13 residues in the CDR3. Germline V gene lookup returns CDR1 SGHTS and CDR2 YDEGEE. Method: immunoSEQ multiplex PCR; TCRdb's copy keeps in-frame clones and lacks some. Counted here are 150,000 to 190,000 clones, nearly 95% occurring once; the ten biggest clones make up 2.4%. V is TRBV5-8 and J is TRBJ1-1; the D is unclear. Sequencing used blood. The receptor was derived from a man aged 50 to 60 in good health. The CDR3 protein is CASQTRPGTEAFF. The CDR3 bases are TGTGCCAGTCAGACCCGCCCCGGGACTGAAGCTTTCTTT.